These 5 T cell receptor beta chains were all obtained from the same sample, sequenced in a study of T-cell memory formation after mild COVID-19. TCRdb passed the 5' RACE reads through MiXCR, listing each CDR3 protein once. The sample lists some 120,000 distinct CDR3 sequences, roughly 15% occurring once. Sequencing used PBMCs or a T cell subset sorted from them (not recorded which). The receptors originated from an adult woman who had mild COVID-19 (a few samples of this study predate the infection). Cell type and time point are not known.

The sample holds a few counts of this clonotype. The chain uses TRBV3-1 and TRBJ2-7; 13 bases match TRBD2. The CDR3 has 16 amino acids. CDR1 and CDR2 from the germline V gene are LGHDT and YNNKEL (reference sequence). The V and J ends lost 6 bases and 5 bases, in that order; junction bases with no gene match: 10. CDR3 in amino acids: CASRKQLAGGRNEQYF. CDR3 in DNA: TGTGCCAGCAGGAAACAACTAGCGGGAGGGAGGAACGAGCAGTACTTC.

The V and J genes are TRBV20-1 and TRBJ2-1; TRBD1 agrees at 9 bases. Per the germline V gene, CDR1 is DFQATT and CDR2 is SNEGSKA (reference sequence). The CDR3 covers 19 residues. V lost 0 bases and J lost 0; bases outside the gene matches: 12. CDR3 in amino acids: CSARDGQGSPESSYNEQFF. The CDR3 DNA reads as TGCAGTGCTAGAGACGGACAGGGGTCCCCAGAGAGCTCCTACAATGAGCAGTTCTTC.

This sequence joins TRBV20-1 and TRBJ2-5; D not resolved. CDR1 is DFQATT and CDR2 is SNEGSKA in the germline V gene (reference sequence). This CDR3 comprises 10 residues. Trimming removed 4 bases from V and 5 bases from J, with 5 bases in between. The chain's CDR3 is CSATGETQYF. DNA of the CDR3: TGCAGTGCTACTGGGGAGACCCAGTACTTC.

The V gene is TRBV18, the J gene TRBJ2-1; D is undetermined. V was clipped by 3 bases and J by 6 bases, with 6 bases between them. The CDR3 runs 12 residues. Germline CDR1 reads KGHSH; CDR2 reads LQKENI. CDR3: CASSPFANEQFF. The CDR3 DNA sequence: TGTGCCAGCTCACCGTTCGCCAATGAGCAGTTCTTC.

This clonotype was counted a few times. The gene calls are TRBV7-2 and TRBJ2-1; D may match TRBD1 or TRBD2 (5 bases each). The germline gives CDR1 SGHTA, CDR2 FQGNSA. The CDR3 extends over 17 amino acids. The V end was cut by 1 base, the J end by 10 bases, with 23 bases between. The DNA for the CDR3 is TGTGCCAGCAGCTTAGGTTATGGGGGAGTGTTGATACGGGAGCAGTTCTTC. It codes for CASSLGYGGVLIREQFF.